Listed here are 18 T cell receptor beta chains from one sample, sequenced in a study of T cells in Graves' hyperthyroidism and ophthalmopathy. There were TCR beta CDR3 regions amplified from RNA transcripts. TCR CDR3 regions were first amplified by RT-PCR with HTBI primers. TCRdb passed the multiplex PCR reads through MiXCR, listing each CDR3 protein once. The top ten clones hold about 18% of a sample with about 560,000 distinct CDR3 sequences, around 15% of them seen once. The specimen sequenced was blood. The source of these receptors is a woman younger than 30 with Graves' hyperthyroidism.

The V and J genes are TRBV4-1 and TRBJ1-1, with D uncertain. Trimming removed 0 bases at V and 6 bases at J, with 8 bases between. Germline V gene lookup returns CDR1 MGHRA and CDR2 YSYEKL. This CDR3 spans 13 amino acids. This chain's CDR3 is CASSQDGRAEAFF. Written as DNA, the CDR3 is TGCGCCAGCAGCCAAGATGGTAGGGCTGAAGCTTTCTTT.

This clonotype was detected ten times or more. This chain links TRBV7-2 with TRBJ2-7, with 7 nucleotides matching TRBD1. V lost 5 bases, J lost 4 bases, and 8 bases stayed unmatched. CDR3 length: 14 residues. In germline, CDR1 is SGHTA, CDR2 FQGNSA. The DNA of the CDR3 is TGTGCCAGCAGCACCAGTCCACAGGGGTACGAGCAGTACTTC. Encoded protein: CASSTSPQGYEQYF.

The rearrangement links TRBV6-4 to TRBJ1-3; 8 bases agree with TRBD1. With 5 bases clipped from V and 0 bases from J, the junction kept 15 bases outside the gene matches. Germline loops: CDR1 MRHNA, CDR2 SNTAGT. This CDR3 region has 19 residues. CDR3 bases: TGTGCCAGCAGTCCACACTCCCAGGACAGGGTGTTCTCTGGAAACACCATATATTTT. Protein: CASSPHSQDRVFSGNTIYF.

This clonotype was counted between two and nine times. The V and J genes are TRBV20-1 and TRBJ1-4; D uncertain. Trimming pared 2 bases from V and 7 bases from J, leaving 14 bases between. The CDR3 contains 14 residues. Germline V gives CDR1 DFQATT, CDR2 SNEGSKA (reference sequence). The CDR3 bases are TGCAGTGCTAGAAAGGATCGTGGGTCTGAAAAACTGTTTTTT. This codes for CSARKDRGSEKLFF.

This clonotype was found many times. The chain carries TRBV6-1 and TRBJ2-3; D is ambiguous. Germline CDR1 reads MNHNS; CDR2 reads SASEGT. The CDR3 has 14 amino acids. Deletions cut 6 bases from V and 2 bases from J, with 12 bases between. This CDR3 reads CASRVTWTTDTQYF. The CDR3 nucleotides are TGTGCCAGCAGGGTGACATGGACCACAGATACGCAGTATTTT.

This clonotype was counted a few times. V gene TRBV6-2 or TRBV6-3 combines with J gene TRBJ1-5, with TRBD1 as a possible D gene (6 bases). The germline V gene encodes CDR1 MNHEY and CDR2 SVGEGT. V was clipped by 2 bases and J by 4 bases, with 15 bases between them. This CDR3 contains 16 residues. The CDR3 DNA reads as TGTGCCAGCAGTTACATCAGGACAGAGGTAAATCAGCCCCAGCATTTT. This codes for CASSYIRTEVNQPQHF.

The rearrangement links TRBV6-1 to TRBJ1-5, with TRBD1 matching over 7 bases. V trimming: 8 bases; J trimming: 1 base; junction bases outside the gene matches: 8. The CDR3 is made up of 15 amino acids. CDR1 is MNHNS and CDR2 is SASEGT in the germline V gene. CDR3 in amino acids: CASGRGGGSNQPQHF. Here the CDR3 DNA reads TGTGCCAGCGGCCGAGGGGGCGGAAGCAATCAGCCCCAGCATTTT.

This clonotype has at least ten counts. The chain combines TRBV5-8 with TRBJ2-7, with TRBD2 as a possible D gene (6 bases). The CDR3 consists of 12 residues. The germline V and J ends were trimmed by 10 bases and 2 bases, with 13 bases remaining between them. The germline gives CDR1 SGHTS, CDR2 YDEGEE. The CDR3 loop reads CAAGTLAYEQYF. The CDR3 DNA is TGTGCCGCAGGGACTTTAGCCTACGAGCAGTACTTC. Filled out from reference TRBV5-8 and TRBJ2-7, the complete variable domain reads EAGVTQSPTHLIKTRGQQATLRCSPISGHTSVYWYQQALGLGLQFLLWYDEGEERNRGNFPPRFSGRQFPNYSSELNVNALELEDSALYLCAAGTLAYEQYFGPGTRLTVT.

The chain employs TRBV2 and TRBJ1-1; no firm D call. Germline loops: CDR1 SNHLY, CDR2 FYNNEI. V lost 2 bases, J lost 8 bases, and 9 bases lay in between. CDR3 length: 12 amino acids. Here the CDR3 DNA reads TGTGCCAGCAGTGAAATAGGAACAGAAGCTTTCTTT. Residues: CASSEIGTEAFF.

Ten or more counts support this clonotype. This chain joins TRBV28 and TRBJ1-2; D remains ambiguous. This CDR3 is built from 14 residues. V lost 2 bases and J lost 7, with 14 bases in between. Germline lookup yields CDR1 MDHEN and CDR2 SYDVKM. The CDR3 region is CASSLVGEGFGYTF. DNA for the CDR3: TGTGCCAGCAGTTTAGTTGGGGAGGGTTTTGGCTACACCTTC.

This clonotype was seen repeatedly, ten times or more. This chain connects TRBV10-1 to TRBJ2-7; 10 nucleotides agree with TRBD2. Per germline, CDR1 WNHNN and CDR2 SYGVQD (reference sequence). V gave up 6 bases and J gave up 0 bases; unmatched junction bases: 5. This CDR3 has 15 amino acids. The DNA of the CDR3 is TGCGCCAGCAGCGCTGGGACTAGCGCCTCCTACGAGCAGTACTTC. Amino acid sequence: CASSAGTSASYEQYF.

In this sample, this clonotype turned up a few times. The chain's CDR3 is CSATSPDRGWGYTF. In nucleotides, the CDR3 is TGCAGTGCAACCAGTCCCGACAGGGGTTGGGGCTACACCTTC. The chain couples TRBV20-1 to TRBJ1-2; 8 bases map to TRBD1. Germline trimming cut 6 bases from V and 8 bases from J; bases unmatched to any gene: 14. CDR1 is DFQATT and CDR2 is SNEGSKA in the germline V gene (reference sequence). The CDR3 contains 14 residues.

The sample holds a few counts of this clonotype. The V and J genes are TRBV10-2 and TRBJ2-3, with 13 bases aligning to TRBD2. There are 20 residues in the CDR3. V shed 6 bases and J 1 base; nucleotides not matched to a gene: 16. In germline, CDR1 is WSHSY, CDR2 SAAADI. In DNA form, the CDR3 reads TGCGCCAGCAGAAATCCACGGACTAGCGGGAGCTATTGGGGCACAGATACGCAGTATTTT. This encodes CASRNPRTSGSYWGTDTQYF.

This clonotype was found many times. CDR3 sequence: CAISLGLVMDTQYF. In DNA form, the CDR3 reads TGTGCCATCAGCCTAGGACTAGTAATGGATACGCAGTATTTT. This sequence joins TRBV10-3 and TRBJ2-3; TRBD2 matches 7 bases. Germline loops: CDR1 ENHRY, CDR2 SYGVKD. Losses at the gene ends were 6 bases for V and 6 bases for J; bases not matched to a gene: 9. There are 14 residues in the CDR3.

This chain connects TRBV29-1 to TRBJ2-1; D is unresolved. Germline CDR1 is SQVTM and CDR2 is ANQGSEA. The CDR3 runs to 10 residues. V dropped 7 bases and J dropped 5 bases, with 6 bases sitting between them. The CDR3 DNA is TGCAGCGCAGGTAACAATGAGCAGTTCTTC. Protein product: CSAGNNEQFF.

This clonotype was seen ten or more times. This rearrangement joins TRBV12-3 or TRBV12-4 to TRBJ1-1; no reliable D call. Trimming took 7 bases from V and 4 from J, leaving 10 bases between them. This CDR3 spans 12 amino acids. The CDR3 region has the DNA TGTGCCAGCACCCTGGGAGGCACTGAAGCTTTCTTT. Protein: CASTLGGTEAFF.

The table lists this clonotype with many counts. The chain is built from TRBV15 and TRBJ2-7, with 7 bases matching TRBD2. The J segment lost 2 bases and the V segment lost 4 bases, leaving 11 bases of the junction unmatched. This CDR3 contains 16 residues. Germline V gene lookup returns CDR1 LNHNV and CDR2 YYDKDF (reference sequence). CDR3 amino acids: CATSKDREAFPYEQYF. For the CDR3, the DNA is TGTGCCACCAGCAAAGACCGGGAGGCTTTTCCCTACGAGCAGTACTTC.

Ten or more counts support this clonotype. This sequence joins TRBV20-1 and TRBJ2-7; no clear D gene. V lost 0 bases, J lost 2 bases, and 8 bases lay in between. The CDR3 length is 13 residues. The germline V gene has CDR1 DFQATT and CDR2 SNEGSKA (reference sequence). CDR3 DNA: TGCAGTGCTAGAGATTGGGCGGCCTACGAGCAGTACTTC. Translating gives CSARDWAAYEQYF.